This TCR beta chain was observed in a study of blood T cells in healthy people across ages. Overall study results and limits: When one million T cells were used, diversity estimates were thought to be underestimates. Using unsorted PBMCs precluded a conclusive naive versus antigen-experienced comparison. There were more naive CD4+ cells and higher diversity in long-lived donors than in aged donors.

The sample, around 10 milliliters of peripheral blood, was drawn from each donor. A J-beta primer mix and a sample-barcoded 5' primer were used in a second PCR of about 6 to 12 cycles. MiXCR, run by TCRdb on the 5' RACE reads, gives a single entry per CDR3 protein. The data contain 1.5 million to 2 million distinct CDR3 sequences, approximately 50% of them seen just once; the ten biggest clones take up about 2.1%. CDR1 SGHRS and CDR2 YFSETQ come from the germline V gene. CDR3 size: 16 residues. Concerning this clonotype: Its antigen is still unknown.

The chain uses TRBV5-1 and TRBJ2-5; D not certain. The J call may be faulty, since TRBJ2-7 better matches the DNA end. The specimen sequenced was blood. The receptor's source is a woman between 40 and 50 years old in good health. This chain's CDR3 is CASSFSMGSWLNEQYF. CDR3 bases: TGCGCCAGCAGCTTTAGTATGGGTTCGTGGCTTAACGAGCAGTACTTC.